The clone carrying this TCR beta chain was counted at least ten times. The sample originates from a study of human T cells and chemical hapten exposure. Time point: patch test 1, 2 weeks after DPC sensitization. Treatment of the sample: therapeutic diphenylcyclopropenone sensitization with weekly scalp DPC. Germline CDR1 SGHDN, CDR2 FVKESK. Trimming removed 4 bases from V and 4 bases from J, with 7 bases in between. CDR3 length equals 12 residues. TCRdb reprocessed the RACE reads with MiXCR, giving one entry per CDR3 protein. The data contain about 120,000 distinct CDR3 sequences, around 15% of them singletons.

The J gene is TRBJ1-1, the V gene TRBV14; unclear D gene. The material was whole blood, obtained in connection with sensitization to the hapten diphenylcyclopropenone (DPC). The TCR was taken from a man between 18 and 29 years old with alopecia areata. Some clones in this sample may be carry-over from other donors' samples. The CDR3: CASSPQGTEAFF. In DNA form, the CDR3 reads TGTGCCAGCAGCCCCCAAGGCACTGAAGCTTTCTTT. Together with reference TRBV14 and TRBJ1-1, the CDR3 gives the full variable domain: EAGVTQFPSHSVIEKGQTVTLRCDPISGHDNLYWYRRVMGKEIKFLLHFVKESKQDESGMPNNRFLAERTGGTYSTLKVQPAELEDSGVYFCASSPQGTEAFFGQGTRLTVV.